This TCR beta chain was identified in a study of T cell responses to AZD1222 COVID-19 vaccine. Study conclusions and caveats: It was only a handful of AZD1222 recipients who were seropositive at baseline. Clonal diversity may have been underestimated in mostly white British donors. The reported proportion of spike-specific TCRs targeting unmutated variant regions was nearly half. Spike-specific TCR breadth and depth rose after two AZD1222 doses.

The repertoire was sequenced with immunoSEQ multiplex PCR; TCRdb's copy has only in-frame clones and lacks some. This table has around 100,000 clones, approximately 84% appearing once. V was pared by 7 bases and J by 0 bases, with 5 bases of the junction left unmatched. This CDR3 has 15 amino acids. Per germline, CDR1 SEHNR and CDR2 FQNEAQ (reference sequence). Regarding this clone: Its antigen is unidentified.

The V call is TRBV7-9, the J call TRBJ2-3, with 9 bases aligning to TRBD2. The receptor's source is an adult in good health. The specimen comprised peripheral blood, sampled on day 0 of AZD1222 vaccination. The CDR3 protein is CASNSGGYSTDTQYF. The DNA of the CDR3 is TGTGCCAGCAACAGCGGGGGGTACAGCACAGATACGCAGTATTTT.